This T cell receptor beta chain came from a study of cytomegalovirus exposure and HLA in healthy donors. Study-wide findings and caveats: In all likelihood, a cluster of highly shared sequence variants was a sequencing artifact.

To note about this clone: Its target is unknown.

Nominally healthy donors were sampled, though unrecorded immune exposures were likely. PCR employed 60 Vbeta and 13 Jbeta primers. Libraries were prepared by immunoSEQ multiplex PCR; TCRdb keeps only in-frame clonotypes and omits some of them. The sample consists of about 190,000 clones, around 84% of them appearing once. Material: PBMCs. The TCR was taken from a woman aged 18 to 35 in good health and CMV-seronegative.

CDR3 sequence (DNA): TGTGCCACCAAACAGGGGCCCAACTATGGCTACACCTTC. Residues: CATKQGPNYGYTF. J is TRBJ1-2 and V is TRBV6-5, with 7 nucleotides matching TRBD1. The germline gives CDR1 MNHEY, CDR2 SVGAGI. Trimming cost V 10 bases and J 2 bases; bases outside gene matches: 7. The CDR3 has 13 residues.